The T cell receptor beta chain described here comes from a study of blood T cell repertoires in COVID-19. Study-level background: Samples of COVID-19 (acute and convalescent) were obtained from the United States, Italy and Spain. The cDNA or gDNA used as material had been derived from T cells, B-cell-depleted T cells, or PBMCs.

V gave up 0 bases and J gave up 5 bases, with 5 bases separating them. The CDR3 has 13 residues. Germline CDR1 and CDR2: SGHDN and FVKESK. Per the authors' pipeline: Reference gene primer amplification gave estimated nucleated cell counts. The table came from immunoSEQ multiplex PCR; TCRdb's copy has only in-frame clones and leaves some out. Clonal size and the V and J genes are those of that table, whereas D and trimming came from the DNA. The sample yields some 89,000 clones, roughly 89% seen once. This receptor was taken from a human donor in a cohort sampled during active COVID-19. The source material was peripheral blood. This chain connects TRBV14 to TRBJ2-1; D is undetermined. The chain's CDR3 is CASSQDTDNEQFF. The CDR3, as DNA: TGTGCCAGCAGCCAAGATACGGACAATGAGCAGTTCTTC.